This T cell receptor (beta chain) is from a study of CD8 T cells in Susac syndrome. The CDR3 totals 15 residues. Germline V gene data show CDR1 as GTSNPN and CDR2 as SVGIG (reference sequence). V was pared by 4 bases and J by 3 bases, with 11 bases of the junction left unmatched. RNA, at about 0.45 to 1 ug, was reverse transcribed with random hexamers. An immunoSEQ multiplex PCR amplified TCR beta CDR3 over 54 Vbeta and 13 Jbeta. MiXCR, run by TCRdb on the immunoSEQ multiplex PCR reads, gives a single entry per CDR3 protein. Found here are 330,000 or so distinct CDR3 sequences, 65% to 90% of them singletons; the top ten hold approximately 0.2%.

Material: CD8+ T cells from PBMCs. The clonotype was recovered from a human donor with multiple sclerosis. The J gene is TRBJ2-7, the V gene TRBV30, with 8 positions matching TRBD2. The DNA of the CDR3 is TGTGCCTGGAAAATGGGGCGGGGGGAGTACTACGAGCAGTACTTC. Translation: CAWKMGRGEYYEQYF. The whole variable domain, remainder taken from reference TRBV30 and TRBJ2-7, is SQTIHQWPATLVQPVGSPLSLECTVEGTSNPNLYWYRQAAGRGLQLLFYSVGIGQISSEVPQNLSASRPQDRQFILSSKKLLLSDSGFYLCAWKMGRGEYYEQYFGPGTRLTVT.